This TCR beta chain was obtained from a study of shared clonotypes between healthy human individuals. J lost 0 bases, V lost 8 bases, and 6 bases had no gene match. Germline lookup yields CDR1 SNHLY and CDR2 FYNNEI. There are 15 residues in the CDR3. Data came from immunoSEQ multiplex PCR; TCRdb stores just in-frame clones and leaves some out. The data hold 2 million to 2.5 million clones, with approximately 93% observed a single time. The TCR comes from a man between 18 and 35 years old in good health. Some clones in this sample may be carry-over from other donors' samples. This chain joins TRBV2 and TRBJ1-3; the match to TRBD1 covers 8 bases. The specimen was naive CD4+ T cells from PBMCs. Subset specified: CD45RA+ positively selected. DNA of the CDR3: TGTGCCAGCGGGACAGGTTTCTTCTCTGGAAACACCATATATTTT. Encoded protein: CASGTGFFSGNTIYF.